The 29 T cell receptor beta chains below come from one sample, sequenced in a study of T cell repertoires in cytomegalovirus infection. TCRdb passed the reads through MiXCR, listing each CDR3 protein once. The data contain over 300,000 distinct CDR3 sequences, roughly 16% of them singletons. Sequenced sample: PBMCs. The receptors originated from a human donor in good health (CMV status not recorded). Some clones in this sample may be carry-over from other donors' samples.

This chain links TRBV28 with TRBJ2-6, with D perhaps matching TRBD1 (5 bases). The V and J ends lost 3 bases and 4 bases respectively, with 13 bases between them. The CDR3 runs to 16 residues. Germline V CDR1 and CDR2: MDHEN, SYDVKM. In DNA, the CDR3 is TGTGCCAGCAGTTTTATTTCGGACACAGGGGCCAACGTCCTGACTTTC. Its translation is CASSFISDTGANVLTF.

This clonotype came up a few times. The gene calls are TRBV5-1 and TRBJ2-1; a possible D gene is TRBD1 (6 bases). There are 14 residues in the CDR3. CDR1 is SGHRS and CDR2 is YFSETQ in the germline V gene. V was cut by 4 bases and J by 3 bases, with 11 bases left in between. The CDR3 DNA is TGCGCCAGCAGCCCGAGGGACAACTACAATGAGCAGTTCTTC. Amino acid sequence: CASSPRDNYNEQFF.

This clonotype was seen repeatedly, ten times or more. The rearrangement joins TRBV7-8 to TRBJ1-4; D call uncertain. Germline CDR1 and CDR2: SGHVS and FQNEAQ. V lost 2 bases and J lost 3, with 7 bases in between. This CDR3 region has 14 residues. The CDR3 loop reads CASSLRRSNEKLFF. In DNA, the CDR3 is TGTGCCAGCAGCTTACGGAGGTCTAATGAAAAACTGTTTTTT.

The chain links TRBV20-1 to TRBJ1-2, with 10 bases lining up with TRBD1. Germline V gene data show CDR1 as DFQATT and CDR2 as SNEGSKA (reference sequence). The J segment lost 8 bases and the V segment lost 0 bases, leaving 9 bases of the junction unmatched. The CDR3 covers 15 residues. The CDR3 DNA reads TGCAGTGCTAGAGATCCCCGACAGGGGGCGGGGGGCTACACCTTC. Translated, it gives CSARDPRQGAGGYTF.

The V gene is TRBV20-1, the J gene TRBJ1-5, with a tentative D call TRBD1 (5 bases). Trimming cost V 3 bases and J 2 bases, with 14 bases left between them. The germline gives CDR1 DFQATT, CDR2 SNEGSKA (reference sequence). The CDR3 covers 15 residues. The CDR3 nucleotides are TGCAGTGCTAGCCCCGACAGCCAGGGCAATCAGCCCCAGCATTTT. Amino acids: CSASPDSQGNQPQHF.

This clonotype has only one observation. This may be a read error: a much more frequent sequence differs by one nucleotide. The genes are TRBV29-1 and TRBJ2-3, with D possibly called TRBD1 or TRBD2 (5 bases each). The V gene lost 6 bases and the J gene lost 3 bases, with 16 bases spanning the gap. Germline V gene data show CDR1 as SQVTM and CDR2 as ANQGSEA. CDR3 length equals 14 residues. This CDR3 is CSVARGEVTDTQYF. In nucleotides, the CDR3 is TGCAGCGTCGCAAGGGGAGAGGTGACAGATACGCAGTATTTT.

This clonotype was counted at least ten times. The rearrangement links TRBV4-3 to TRBJ1-1; D is possibly TRBD1 (5 bases). The germline gives CDR1 LGHNA, CDR2 YSLEER. This CDR3 has 15 amino acids. V was pared by 0 bases and J by 2 bases, with 10 bases between. CDR3 sequence reads: CASSQDQGSNTEAFF. CDR3 bases: TGCGCCAGCAGCCAAGATCAGGGCTCTAACACTGAAGCTTTCTTT.

The chain recombines TRBV6-2 or TRBV6-3 with TRBJ2-5; possible D gene TRBD2, 5 bases. The CDR3 runs 13 residues. V was pared by 7 bases and J by 5 bases, with 14 bases between. Looked up from germline, CDR1 is MNHEY and CDR2 is SVGEGT. The CDR3 protein is CASNPGRGETQYF. CDR3 in DNA: TGTGCCAGCAATCCGGGAAGAGGGGAGACCCAGTACTTC.

The chain carries TRBV28 and TRBJ2-1; TRBD2 agrees at 9 bases. The V and J ends lost 7 bases and 7 bases, in that order; junction bases with no gene match: 11. The CDR3 is 15 amino acids. Germline CDR1 and CDR2: MDHEN and SYDVKM. CDR3 region: CASTQGRGGRNEQFF. CDR3 in DNA: TGTGCCAGCACCCAAGGGCGGGGGGGCAGGAATGAGCAGTTCTTC. Based on the CDR3 plus reference TRBV28 and TRBJ2-1, the full variable domain is DVKVTQSSRYLVKRTGEKVFLECVQDMDHENMFWYRQDPGLGLRLIYFSYDVKMKEKGDIPEGYSVSREKKERFSLILESASTNQTSMYLCASTQGRGGRNEQFFGPGTRLTVL.

The chain has TRBV19 and TRBJ1-2; 10 bases align to TRBD1. The length of the CDR3 is 16 residues. The germline CDR1 and CDR2 sequences are LNHDA and SQIVND (reference sequence). Trimming took 7 bases from V and 5 from J; bases not matched to a gene: 13. The CDR3 coding sequence is TGTGCCAGTAATAACAATCCCTCGGGACAGGGGTATGGCTACACCTTC. It is translated as CASNNNPSGQGYGYTF.

This clonotype was recorded many times. This chain links TRBV7-2 with TRBJ1-6; D is possibly TRBD1 (5 bases). CDR3 length equals 15 residues. The germline CDR1 and CDR2 sequences are SGHTA and FQGNSA. The ends were cut back, 1 base at V and 7 bases at J, with 11 bases in the middle. CDR3 DNA sequence: TGTGCCAGCAGCTTAGTAAGGGACTGGAATTCACCCCTCCACTTT. This codes for CASSLVRDWNSPLHF. The full variable domain, with the rest looked up from reference TRBV7-2 and TRBJ1-6, is GAGVSQSPSNKVTEKGKDVELRCDPISGHTALYWYRQSLGQGLEFLIYFQGNSAPDKSGLPSDRFSAERTGGSVSTLTIQRTQQEDSAVYLCASSLVRDWNSPLHFGNGTRLTVT.

This clonotype was recorded at least ten times. The V and J genes are TRBV7-2 and TRBJ1-1, with D uncertain. Germline V gives CDR1 SGHTA, CDR2 FQGNSA. This CDR3 contains 14 residues. V gave up 1 base and J gave up 1 base, with 7 bases separating them. This CDR3 reads CASSLGGSNTEAFF. In DNA form, the CDR3 reads TGTGCCAGCAGCTTAGGTGGCTCGAACACTGAAGCTTTCTTT.

The J gene is TRBJ2-3, the V gene TRBV5-4; D not resolved. Between the trimmed V and J ends, which lost 6 bases and 3 bases, there was a span of 11 bases. The germline CDR1 and CDR2 sequences are SGHNT and YYREEE (reference sequence). The CDR3 is 13 amino acids. CDR3: CASKLGWTDTQYF. In DNA, the CDR3 is TGTGCCAGCAAGTTGGGTTGGACAGATACGCAGTATTTT.

The CDR3 DNA reads as TGTGCCAGCAGCTCTTACATCCGGGACGGTGAAAAACTGTTTTTT. As protein: CASSSYIRDGEKLFF. This rearrangement joins TRBV7-2 to TRBJ1-4, with D tentatively TRBD1 (5 bases). The CDR3 has 15 amino acids. Germline V gene data show CDR1 as SGHTA and CDR2 as FQGNSA. With 4 bases removed from V and 7 bases from J, the gap between germline ends came to 16 bases.

The rearrangement uses TRBV28 and TRBJ2-6; 9 bases agree with TRBD1. With 5 bases clipped from V and 0 bases from J, the junction kept 5 bases outside the gene matches. This CDR3 comprises 17 residues. Germline lookup yields CDR1 MDHEN and CDR2 SYDVKM. Written as DNA, the CDR3 is TGTGCCAGCAGTCGGACAGGGGTAAGCTCTGGGGCCAACGTCCTGACTTTC. This gives the protein CASSRTGVSSGANVLTF.

This clonotype was recorded only once. The DNA of the CDR3 is TGTGCCAGCAGCCAAGATGGGACTAGCGCGATCTTCCGGGTTAATGAGCAGTTCTTC. It is translated as CASSQDGTSAIFRVNEQFF. The chain carries TRBV4-2 and TRBJ2-1; TRBD2 matches at 10 bases. Trimming at V came to 0 bases and at J to 7 bases, leaving 15 bases not matched to a gene. The CDR3 covers 19 residues. Germline V gene lookup returns CDR1 LGHNA and CDR2 YNFKEQ.

The chain is built from TRBV11-2 and TRBJ2-1; 10 nucleotides line up with TRBD1. The CDR3 consists of 17 residues. Looked up from germline, CDR1 is SGHAT and CDR2 is FQNNGV. Germline trimming cut 5 bases from V and 5 bases from J; bases unmatched to any gene: 12. CDR3 residues: CASSPVPDRGPHNEQFF. CDR3 in DNA: TGTGCCAGCAGCCCCGTGCCCGACAGGGGGCCCCACAATGAGCAGTTCTTC. The complete variable domain, with remaining parts taken from reference TRBV11-2 and TRBJ2-1, reads EAGVAQSPRYKIIEKRQSVAFWCNPISGHATLYWYQQILGQGPKLLIQFQNNGVVDDSQLPKDRFSAERLKGVDSTLKIQPAKLEDSAVYLCASSPVPDRGPHNEQFFGPGTRLTVL.

Many counts were recorded for this clonotype. This sequence joins TRBV7-2 and TRBJ2-3; possible D gene TRBD2, 6 bases. The germline V gene encodes CDR1 SGHTA and CDR2 FQGNSA. CDR3 length: 13 amino acids. V lost 5 bases and J lost 4, with 10 bases in between. CDR3 sequence: CASSRGFPDTQYF. For the CDR3, the DNA is TGTGCCAGCAGCCGGGGGTTTCCAGATACGCAGTATTTT.

This clonotype was seen ten or more times. This rearrangement joins TRBV12-5 to TRBJ2-2, with unresolved D. Per the germline V gene, CDR1 is LGHNT and CDR2 is FRNRAP. The V end was cut by 4 bases, the J end by 6 bases, with 9 bases between. The CDR3 covers 13 residues. The CDR3 region has the DNA TGTGCTAGTGGTTCGGGTTTGTCCGGGGAGCTGTTTTTT. Protein: CASGSGLSGELFF.

This clonotype was seen many times. The gene calls are TRBV11-2 and TRBJ1-1, with D hard to call. The CDR3 sequence is 13 residues long. Per the germline V gene, CDR1 is SGHAT and CDR2 is FQNNGV. The V gene lost 6 bases and the J gene lost 6 bases, with 14 bases spanning the gap. The CDR3 DNA sequence: TGTGCCAGCAGACAAATAGGTGAGCCTGAAGCTTTCTTT. It translates to CASRQIGEPEAFF.

The chain has TRBV20-1 and TRBJ1-5, with 7 bases matching TRBD1. Germline V lookup: CDR1 DFQATT, CDR2 SNEGSKA (reference sequence). The trim removed 8 bases at V and 2 bases at J, leaving 3 bases unmatched. CDR3 length: 12 amino acids. The CDR3 here is CSSTGGNQPQHF. The CDR3 DNA is TGCAGTAGTACAGGGGGCAATCAGCCCCAGCATTTT.

This clonotype was observed at least ten times. The chain combines TRBV4-3 with TRBJ2-1; 7 nucleotides agree with TRBD2. With 8 bases clipped from V and 5 bases from J, the junction kept 12 bases outside the gene matches. Germline CDR1 is LGHNA and CDR2 is YSLEER. This CDR3 is 15 amino acids long. The CDR3 spells CASGRGLGGDNEQFF. In DNA, the CDR3 is TGCGCCAGCGGCAGAGGGTTGGGGGGGGACAATGAGCAGTTCTTC.

This clonotype has a single count. The CDR3 DNA reads as TGTGCCACCAATGCCGGACTAGCGAGGAATGAGCAGTTCTTC. Translating it yields CATNAGLARNEQFF. The chain combines TRBV19 with TRBJ2-1; 9 bases line up with TRBD2. The CDR3 has 14 residues. Germline CDR1 and CDR2: LNHDA and SQIVND (reference sequence). Germline trimming cut 10 bases from V and 7 bases from J; bases unmatched to any gene: 11.

A word on this clonotype: One base away lies a much larger clone, so this may be a sequencing read error. The conserved final phenylalanine or tryptophan is absent from the CDR3, which likely points to a read error. The chain recombines TRBV7-6 with TRBJ2-7; 7 bases match TRBD1. Per germline, CDR1 SGHVS and CDR2 FNYEAQ. This CDR3 region has 16 residues. V dropped 3 bases and J dropped 3; count of bases not matched to a gene: 11. The CDR3 DNA follows: TGTGCCAGCAGCTTCTCCGGTGACAGGGCCAACTACGAGCAGTACCTC. This encodes CASSFSGDRANYEQYL.

The chain carries TRBV12-3 or TRBV12-4 and TRBJ2-3; TRBD2 is a possible D gene (5 bases). The V and J ends lost 6 bases and 0 bases respectively, with 16 bases between them. CDR3 length: 16 amino acids. CDR3 sequence (DNA): TGTGCCAGCAGCCAGCGGCGAGGTCTTAGCACAGATACGCAGTATTTT. It specifies CASSQRRGLSTDTQYF.

V is TRBV5-1 and J is TRBJ1-1, with D unclear. CDR3 size: 15 residues. CDR1 is SGHRS and CDR2 is YFSETQ in the germline V gene. V was trimmed by 4 bases and J by 1 base, leaving 14 bases between them. CDR3 coding DNA: TGCGCCAGCAGCCCGCGACACGAAACGAACACTGAAGCTTTCTTT. This codes for CASSPRHETNTEAFF.

In its sample, this clonotype was seen a few times. The rearrangement joins TRBV20-1 to TRBJ2-5; D is possibly TRBD1 or TRBD2 (5 bases each). The germline V gene has CDR1 DFQATT and CDR2 SNEGSKA (reference sequence). V was trimmed by 5 bases and J by 3 bases, leaving 7 bases between them. The CDR3 loop spans 11 amino acids. In DNA form, the CDR3 reads TGCAGTGCTGGGACGGAAGAGACCCAGTACTTC. This codes for CSAGTEETQYF.

There are many counts of this clonotype. The genes are TRBV7-9 and TRBJ2-4; TRBD2 matches at 7 bases. This CDR3 spans 14 amino acids. Germline loops: CDR1 SEHNR, CDR2 FQNEAQ (reference sequence). CDR3 amino acids: CTWEAGIAKNIQYF. In DNA form, the CDR3 reads TGTACTTGGGAAGCGGGAATCGCCAAAAACATTCAGTACTTC.

This clonotype was observed at least ten times. The chain carries TRBV7-2 and TRBJ2-1; 15 bases are a match to TRBD2. Germline V gene sequence: CDR1 SGHTA, CDR2 FQGNSA. Germline trimming cut 5 bases from V and 5 bases from J; bases unmatched to any gene: 4. This CDR3 has 16 amino acids. In DNA, the CDR3 is TGTGCCAGCAGCCTAAGGACTAGCGGGGGGGACAATGAGCAGTTCTTC. The encoded protein is CASSLRTSGGDNEQFF.